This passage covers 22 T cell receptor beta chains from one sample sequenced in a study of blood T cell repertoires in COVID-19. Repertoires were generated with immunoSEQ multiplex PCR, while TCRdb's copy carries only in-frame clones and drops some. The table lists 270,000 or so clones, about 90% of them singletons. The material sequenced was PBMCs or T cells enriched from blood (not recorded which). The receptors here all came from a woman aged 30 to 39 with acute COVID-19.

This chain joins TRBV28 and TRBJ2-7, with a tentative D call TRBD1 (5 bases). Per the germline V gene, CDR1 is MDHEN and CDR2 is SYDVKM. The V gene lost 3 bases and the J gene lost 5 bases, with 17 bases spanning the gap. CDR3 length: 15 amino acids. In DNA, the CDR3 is TGTGCCAGCAGTTTTTATAAGGGGCAAATCCACGAGCAGTACTTC. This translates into CASSFYKGQIHEQYF.

The CDR3 spells CASSPLPADTQYF. CDR3 in DNA: TGTGCCAGCAGTCCCCTCCCGGCAGATACGCAGTATTTT. The rearrangement uses TRBV12-3 or TRBV12-4 and TRBJ2-3; D is unresolved. The CDR3 has 13 amino acids. The germline V and J ends were trimmed by 5 bases and 4 bases, with 10 bases remaining between them.

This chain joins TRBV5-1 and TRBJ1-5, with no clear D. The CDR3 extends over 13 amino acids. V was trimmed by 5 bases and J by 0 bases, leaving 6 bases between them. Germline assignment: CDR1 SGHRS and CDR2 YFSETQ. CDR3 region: CASRQNSNQPQHF. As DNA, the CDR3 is TGCGCCAGCAGACAGAATAGCAATCAGCCCCAGCATTTT.

Written as DNA, the CDR3 is TGTGCCAGCAGCCCTAAGGGGAGCGGGAGGGGGGCAGATACGCAGTATTTT. Its protein product is CASSPKGSGRGADTQYF. This chain joins TRBV7-3 and TRBJ2-3, with TRBD2 matching 10 bases. The germline V gene has CDR1 SGHTA and CDR2 FQGTGA. This CDR3 comprises 17 residues. Trimming removed 5 bases from V and 4 bases from J; junction bases left unmatched: 12.

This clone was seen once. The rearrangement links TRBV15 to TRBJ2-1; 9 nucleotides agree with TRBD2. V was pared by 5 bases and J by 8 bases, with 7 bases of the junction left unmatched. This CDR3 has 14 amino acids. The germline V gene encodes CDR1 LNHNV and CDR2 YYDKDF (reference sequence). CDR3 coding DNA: TGTGCCACCAGCGGGGAGACTAGCGGTTATGAGCAGTTCTTC. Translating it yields CATSGETSGYEQFF.

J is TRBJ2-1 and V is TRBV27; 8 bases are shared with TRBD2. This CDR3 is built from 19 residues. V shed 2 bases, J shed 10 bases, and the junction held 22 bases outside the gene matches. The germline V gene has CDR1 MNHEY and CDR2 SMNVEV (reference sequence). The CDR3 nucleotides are TGTGCCAGCAGTTTAGAGGCGTTCGGGAGGGCCAGTGGGGTGAGCGAGCAGTTCTTC. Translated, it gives CASSLEAFGRASGVSEQFF.

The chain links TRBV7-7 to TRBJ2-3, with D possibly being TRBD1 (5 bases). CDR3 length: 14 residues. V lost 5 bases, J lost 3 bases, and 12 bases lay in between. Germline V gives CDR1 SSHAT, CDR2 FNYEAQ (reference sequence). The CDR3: CASSRGQGTDTQYF. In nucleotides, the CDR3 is TGTGCCAGCAGCAGGGGCCAGGGTACAGATACGCAGTATTTT.

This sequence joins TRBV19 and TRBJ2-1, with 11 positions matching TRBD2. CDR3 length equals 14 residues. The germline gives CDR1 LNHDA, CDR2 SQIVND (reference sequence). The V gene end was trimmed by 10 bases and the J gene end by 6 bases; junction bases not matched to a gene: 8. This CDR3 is CATLLAGALNEQFF. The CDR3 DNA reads TGTGCCACTTTACTAGCGGGAGCCCTCAATGAGCAGTTCTTC. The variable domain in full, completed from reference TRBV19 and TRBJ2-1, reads DGGITQSPKYLFRKEGQNVTLSCEQNLNHDAMYWYRQDPGQGLRLIYYSQIVNDFQKGDIAEGYSVSREKKESFPLTVTSAQKNPTAFYLCATLLAGALNEQFFGPGTRLTVL.

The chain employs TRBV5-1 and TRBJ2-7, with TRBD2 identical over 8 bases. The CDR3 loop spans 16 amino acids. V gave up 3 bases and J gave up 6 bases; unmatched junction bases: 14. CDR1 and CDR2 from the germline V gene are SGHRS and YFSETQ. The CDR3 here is CASSWGSGAGVFEQYF. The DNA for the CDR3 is TGCGCCAGCAGCTGGGGTTCGGGAGCGGGAGTGTTCGAGCAGTACTTC.

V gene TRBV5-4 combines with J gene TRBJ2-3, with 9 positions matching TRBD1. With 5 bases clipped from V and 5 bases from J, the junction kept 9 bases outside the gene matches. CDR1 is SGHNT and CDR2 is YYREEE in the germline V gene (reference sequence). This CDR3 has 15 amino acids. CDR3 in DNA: TGTGCCAGCAGTCCCGGGACAGGGTTCGTAGATACGCAGTATTTT. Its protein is CASSPGTGFVDTQYF.

In DNA, the CDR3 is TGTGCCAGCGGGACAGGGGGCAACCAAGAGACCCAGTACTTC. This gives the protein CASGTGGNQETQYF. The chain is built from TRBV30 and TRBJ2-5; 12 bases fit TRBD1. Unmatched junction bases numbered 4, after V lost 8 bases and J lost 0 bases. The CDR3 spans 14 residues. Looked up from germline, CDR1 is GTSNPN and CDR2 is SVGIG (reference sequence).

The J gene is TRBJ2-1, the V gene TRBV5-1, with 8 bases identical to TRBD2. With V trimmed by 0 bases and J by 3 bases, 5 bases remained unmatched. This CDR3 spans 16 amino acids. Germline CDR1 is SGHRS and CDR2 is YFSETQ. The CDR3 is CASSLAAGGFYNEQFF. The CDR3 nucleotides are TGCGCCAGCAGCTTGGCCGCGGGAGGATTCTACAATGAGCAGTTCTTC.

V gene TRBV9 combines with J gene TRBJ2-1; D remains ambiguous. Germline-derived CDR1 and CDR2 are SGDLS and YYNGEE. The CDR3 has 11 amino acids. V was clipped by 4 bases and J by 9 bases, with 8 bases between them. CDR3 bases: TGTGCCAGCAGCTTCGGCGGTGAGCAGTTCTTC. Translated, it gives CASSFGGEQFF.

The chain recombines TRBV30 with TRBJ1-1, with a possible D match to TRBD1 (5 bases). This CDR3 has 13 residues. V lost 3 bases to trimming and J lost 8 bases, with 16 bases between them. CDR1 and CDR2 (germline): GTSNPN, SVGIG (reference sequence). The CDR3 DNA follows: TGTGCCTGGAGAGGTGACAGCCGAGCCGAAGCTTTCTTT. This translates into CAWRGDSRAEAFF.

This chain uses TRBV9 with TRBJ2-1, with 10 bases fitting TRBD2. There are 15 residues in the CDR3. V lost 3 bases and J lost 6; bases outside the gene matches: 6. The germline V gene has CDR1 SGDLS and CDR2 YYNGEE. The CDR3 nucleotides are TGTGCCAGCAGCGCCCGACTAGCGGGCCTCAATGAGCAGTTCTTC. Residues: CASSARLAGLNEQFF. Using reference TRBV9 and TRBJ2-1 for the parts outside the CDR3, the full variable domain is DSGVTQTPKHLITATGQRVTLRCSPRSGDLSVYWYQQSLDQGLQFLIQYYNGEERAKGNILERFSAQQFPDLHSELNLSSLELGDSALYFCASSARLAGLNEQFFGPGTRLTVL.

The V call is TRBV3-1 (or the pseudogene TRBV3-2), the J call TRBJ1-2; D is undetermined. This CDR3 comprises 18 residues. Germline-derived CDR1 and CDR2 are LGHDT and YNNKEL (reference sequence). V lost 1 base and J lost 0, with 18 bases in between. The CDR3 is CASSQGVGVRRSNYGYTF. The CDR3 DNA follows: TGTGCCAGCAGCCAAGGGGTAGGAGTAAGGCGATCTAACTATGGCTACACCTTC.

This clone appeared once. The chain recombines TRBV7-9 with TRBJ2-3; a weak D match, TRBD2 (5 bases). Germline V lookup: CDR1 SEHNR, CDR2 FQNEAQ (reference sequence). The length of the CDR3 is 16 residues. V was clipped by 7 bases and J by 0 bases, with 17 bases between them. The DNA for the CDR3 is TGTGCCAGCACCCGAGACTGGCTAGCTAGCACAGATACGCAGTATTTT. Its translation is CASTRDWLASTDTQYF.

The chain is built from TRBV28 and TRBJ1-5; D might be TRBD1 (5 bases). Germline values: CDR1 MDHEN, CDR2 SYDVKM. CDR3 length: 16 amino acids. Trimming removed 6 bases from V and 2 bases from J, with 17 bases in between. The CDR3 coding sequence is TGTGCCAGCAGCCTCAGGGAAGGGGTTGGCAATCAGCCCCAGCATTTT. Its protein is CASSLREGVGNQPQHF.

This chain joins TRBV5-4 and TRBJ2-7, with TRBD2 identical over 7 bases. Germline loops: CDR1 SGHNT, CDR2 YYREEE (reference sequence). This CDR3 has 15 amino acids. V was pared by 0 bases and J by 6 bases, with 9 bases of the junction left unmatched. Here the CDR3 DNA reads TGTGCCAGCAGCTTGGAGGGCGGGAGCTCTGCCGAGCAGTACTTC. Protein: CASSLEGGSSAEQYF.

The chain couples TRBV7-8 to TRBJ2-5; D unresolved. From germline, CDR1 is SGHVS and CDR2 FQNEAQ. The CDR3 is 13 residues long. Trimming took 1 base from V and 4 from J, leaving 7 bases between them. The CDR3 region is CASSLVQRETQYF. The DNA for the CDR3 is TGTGCCAGCAGCTTAGTACAGAGAGAGACCCAGTACTTC.

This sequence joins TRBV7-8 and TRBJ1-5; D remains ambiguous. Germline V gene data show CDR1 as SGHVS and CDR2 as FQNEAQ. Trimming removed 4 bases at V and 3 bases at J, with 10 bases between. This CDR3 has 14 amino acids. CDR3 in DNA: TGTGCCAGCAGCTCACAGTATGCCAATCAGCCCCAGCATTTT. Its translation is CASSSQYANQPQHF.

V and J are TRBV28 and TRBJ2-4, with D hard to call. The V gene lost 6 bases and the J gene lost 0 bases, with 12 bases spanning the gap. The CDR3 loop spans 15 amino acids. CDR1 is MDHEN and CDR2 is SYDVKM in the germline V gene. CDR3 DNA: TGTGCCAGCAGCCAATATGTACTAGCCAAAAACATTCAGTACTTC. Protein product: CASSQYVLAKNIQYF.